This T cell receptor (beta chain) was identified during a study of memory CD4+ T cells and cytomegalovirus serostatus. Single viable CD3+CD4+CD8-CD45RO+ cells were sorted as the memory CD4+ T cells. This CDR3 spans 18 amino acids. Germline lookup yields CDR1 PRHDT and CDR2 FYEKMQ (reference sequence). On this clone: The junction does not match germline at one end; this may be a read error.

As handled by the study authors: After removing out-of-frame reads, around 2 million distinct TCRbeta sequences remained. Measured with immunoSEQ multiplex PCR; TCRdb has only the in-frame clones, and not every one. From that table come the V and J calls and clone size; the DNA was used to work out D and trimming. The table has fewer than 90,000 clones, around four fifths seen once; the top ten hold around 2.6%. Source material: memory CD4+ T cells from blood. The rearrangement links TRBV13 to TRBJ1-1; 9 bases align to TRBD1. The clonotype was recovered from an adult in good health and CMV-seropositive. The CDR3 reads CASSLGLGTGIVLTEAFF. For the CDR3, the DNA is TGTGCCAGCAGCCTAGGGTTGGGGACAGGGATTGTTTTAACTGAAGCTTTCTTT.